Listed here is a single T cell receptor beta chain. No antigen is known for it. A second PCR, run for 7 to 11 cycles, used a sample-barcoded 5' primer plus a J-beta primer mix. TCRdb recomputed calls from the 5' RACE reads with MiXCR, one row per CDR3 protein. The sample has some 1.7 million distinct CDR3 sequences; 25% to 30% are singletons. The data are from a study of blood T cells in healthy people across ages. Looking at the study overall: When template switching was applied, about one barcoded beta molecule was captured per two T cells. Study conclusions and caveats: Whereas aged donors had fewer naive CD4+ cells, long-lived donors had more of them and higher diversity.

All donors came from Russia, were Caucasian and healthy, and spanned ages about 6 to 100. Germline V CDR1 and CDR2: SEHNR, FQNEAQ (reference sequence). Trimming took off 4 bases at V and 6 bases at J, with 17 bases between the two ends. This CDR3 spans 15 amino acids. This TCR came from a woman aged 25 to 39 in good health. The sample taken for sequencing was blood. The chain has TRBV7-9 and TRBJ2-3, with D possibly called TRBD1 or TRBD2 (5 bases each). The CDR3 spells CASSYNGQRDDTQYF. DNA for the CDR3: TGTGCCAGCAGCTATAACGGCCAAAGGGACGATACGCAGTATTTT.